This is a list of T cell receptor beta chains from one sample in a study of blood T cell repertoires in COVID-19. Libraries were prepared by immunoSEQ multiplex PCR; TCRdb keeps only in-frame clonotypes and omits some of them. Here the sample spans approximately 180,000 clones, roughly 76% being singletons. The sequenced sample was peripheral blood. Receptors originate from an elderly woman with COVID-19, enrolled during active disease. Each CDR3 is given with its conserved first and last residue. D genes are given only for firm matches. A row's size may be missing; if present it is once, few, many or a size class.

NA	TRBV27	TRBJ1-6	NA	TGTGCCAGCAGTTTTCTAGGGGTACCCCTCCACTTT	CASSFLGVPLHF
NA	TRBV4-3	TRBJ1-6	NA	TGCGCCAGCAGCCGAAGCCCAGGGTCGGATAATTCACCCCTCCACTTT	CASSRSPGSDNSPLHF
NA	TRBV4-2	TRBJ2-1	NA	TGTGCCAGCAGCCAAGGCCTAGAGGTAGGCAATGAGCAGTTCTTC	CASSQGLEVGNEQFF
once	TRBV6-2/TRBV6-3	TRBJ1-2	TRBD1	TGTGCCAGCAGCCGCCCCGGGACAGGGGGCCTCTATGGCTACACCTTC	CASSRPGTGGLYGYTF
NA	TRBV5-5	TRBJ2-1	NA	TGTGCCAGCAGCCAATCAGTCAGCTCCTACAATGAGCAGTTCTTC	CASSQSVSSYNEQFF
once	TRBV27	TRBJ1-1	NA	TGTGCCAGCAGTTTCCAGTTCATGAACACTGAAGCTTTCTTT	CASSFQFMNTEAFF
NA	TRBV5-6	TRBJ2-5	NA	TGTGCCAGCAGCTTCCGCGGGGAGGAGACCCAGTACTTC	CASSFRGEETQYF
many	TRBV29-1	TRBJ1-1	NA	TGCAGCGTTGAATATGTACAGACCAACACTGAAGCTTTCTTT	CSVEYVQTNTEAFF
few	TRBV19	TRBJ1-5	NA	TGTGCCAGTAGTTCGGACGGAGGCTGGAATCAGCCCCAGCATTTT	CASSSDGGWNQPQHF
NA	TRBV5-4	TRBJ2-2	TRBD1	TGTGCCAGCAGGTCGGGACAGGGGAACACCGGGGAGCTGTTTTTT	CASRSGQGNTGELFF
NA	TRBV27	TRBJ1-1	TRBD1	TGTGCCAGCAGTTTAGGGACAGCGAACACTGAAGCTTTCTTT	CASSLGTANTEAFF
once	TRBV28	TRBJ1-1	NA	TGTGCCAGCAGTTTGCTAAACACTGAAGCTTTCTTT	CASSLLNTEAFF
NA	TRBV2	TRBJ1-6	TRBD1	TGTGCCAGCAACACAGGGGCCTACTCCTATAATTCACCCCTCCACTTT	CASNTGAYSYNSPLHF
NA	TRBV6-5	TRBJ1-1	NA	TGTGCCAGCAGCGTCGGACAGCCCGCTCAGGCTTTCTTT	CASSVGQPAQAFF
NA	TRBV29-1	TRBJ1-1	TRBD1	TGCAGCGGCGACAGGGGTGCGAACACTGAAGCTTTCTTT	CSGDRGANTEAFF
NA	TRBV2	TRBJ1-2	NA	TGTGCCAGCACCGGGACTATAACTCGTGGCTACACCTTC	CASTGTITRGYTF
NA	TRBV5-4	TRBJ1-2	TRBD1	TGTGCCAGCAGCACGTCCAGGGGGCGCGTAAATGGCTACACCTTC	CASSTSRGRVNGYTF